Sequencing of this TCR beta chain was carried out in a study of a mutant IDH1 vaccine in newly diagnosed glioma. Study background: Earlier treatment was radiotherapy, temozolomide, or both, with most getting both.

In germline, CDR1 is SGDLS, CDR2 YYNGEE. The CDR3 has 12 residues. V lost 0 bases and J 3 bases, leaving 4 bases between the germline ends. Produced via immunoSEQ multiplex PCR; TCRdb's table is partial and in-frame only. Of about 34,000 clones listed, about four fifths are singletons. Time point here: baseline, week 1 (first vaccination visit). As to treatment: pre-vaccination baseline after standard-of-care therapy. The donors had new WHO grade 3 or 4 astrocytomas; these were IDH1-mutant and ATRX-lost. This clonotype originated in a man aged 50 to 59 with glioma. Some clones in this sample may be carry-over from other donors' samples. The chain employs TRBV9 and TRBJ2-7; D unclear. Sequencing used peripheral blood mononuclear cells (PBMCs), obtained from a glioma patient treated with radiotherapy, temozolomide or both. CDR3 sequence: CASSVDSYEQYF. The CDR3, as DNA: TGTGCCAGCAGCGTAGATAGCTACGAGCAGTACTTC.